These 8 T cell receptor beta chains were all obtained from the same sample, sequenced in a study of T cell changes during pregnancy in multiple sclerosis. The data were produced by immunoSEQ multiplex PCR, yet TCRdb's version contains in-frame clones alone and is incomplete. The sample has tens of thousands of clones; 90% to 95% are singletons. The sample was peripheral blood, taken in the third trimester of pregnancy. The receptor source for this set is a female donor in good health, enrolled as a control in a pregnancy study.

As DNA, the CDR3 is TGTGCCAGCAGGTCGGGGACAGGGTCCTACGAGCAGTACTTC. Translated, it gives CASRSGTGSYEQYF. The rearrangement links TRBV25-1 to TRBJ2-7; TRBD1 agrees at 9 bases. V gave up 6 bases and J gave up 1 base; unmatched junction bases: 4. Germline values: CDR1 MGHDK, CDR2 SYGVNS. The CDR3 extends over 14 amino acids.

The chain employs TRBV7-3 and TRBJ2-1; no definite D call. Germline V CDR1 and CDR2: SGHTA, FQGTGA. This CDR3 spans 14 amino acids. Trimming removed 2 bases from V and 10 bases from J, with 15 bases in between. The DNA for the CDR3 is TGTGCCAGCAGCTTATCGACACCGACATCGGAGCAGTTCTTC. This encodes CASSLSTPTSEQFF.

This clone was picked up a small number of times. The V and J genes are TRBV6-1 and TRBJ2-3; 10 bases align to TRBD2. Germline CDR1 and CDR2: MNHNS and SASEGT. Trimming removed 2 bases from V and 2 bases from J; junction bases left unmatched: 1. This CDR3 is built from 15 residues. The CDR3 is CASSESGGATDTQYF. The DNA of the CDR3 is TGTGCCAGCAGTGAAAGCGGGGGGGCCACAGATACGCAGTATTTT.

The chain couples TRBV9 to TRBJ1-5; D might be TRBD1 (6 bases). The V end was cut by 3 bases, the J end by 5 bases, with 15 bases between. Germline loops: CDR1 SGDLS, CDR2 YYNGEE. The CDR3 has 15 amino acids. The CDR3: CASSEGGGWDQPQHF. DNA for the CDR3: TGTGCCAGCAGCGAAGGGGGGGGTTGGGATCAGCCCCAGCATTTT.

J is TRBJ2-3 and V is TRBV28, with TRBD2 matching 8 bases. The junction had 3 bases not matched to a gene; V was cut back by 3 bases and J by 1 base. CDR3 length: 15 residues. Germline V lookup: CDR1 MDHEN, CDR2 SYDVKM. Here the CDR3 reads CASSFGTSGTDTQYF. The CDR3 DNA is TGTGCCAGCAGTTTCGGGACTAGTGGCACAGATACGCAGTATTTT.

The chain couples TRBV5-4 to TRBJ2-3; 8 nucleotides agree with TRBD2. With V trimmed by 4 bases and J by 5 bases, 12 bases remained unmatched. Germline values: CDR1 SGHNT, CDR2 YYREEE (reference sequence). CDR3 length: 16 amino acids. Here the CDR3 DNA reads TGTGCCAGCAGCCCCCGTGCCAGCGGGAGAGGAGATACGCAGTATTTT. Translation: CASSPRASGRGDTQYF.

This chain connects TRBV19 to TRBJ2-7, with 10 bases identical to TRBD1. Germline CDR1 reads LNHDA; CDR2 reads SQIVND (reference sequence). CDR3 size: 15 residues. Germline trimming cut 5 bases from V and 1 base from J; bases unmatched to any gene: 5. The CDR3: CASSVGTGVSYEQYF. The CDR3, as DNA: TGTGCCAGTAGTGTCGGGACAGGGGTTTCCTACGAGCAGTACTTC.

This clone occurred once. The chain has TRBV4-1 and TRBJ1-2; TRBD1 agrees at 9 bases. This CDR3 has 17 residues. Germline trimming cut 1 base from V and 6 bases from J; bases unmatched to any gene: 12. CDR1 and CDR2 from the germline V gene are MGHRA and YSYEKL. CDR3 DNA sequence: TGCGCCAGCAGCCAAGTCGATACCCGGACAGGGGAGAATGGCTACACCTTC. Translation gives CASSQVDTRTGENGYTF.